The entry that follows covers one T cell receptor beta chain sequence. Its cognate antigen is unknown. Generated by immunoSEQ multiplex PCR, the TCRdb table keeps only in-frame clones and is missing some. The sample consists of tens of thousands of clones, around 94% of them appearing once. The entry originates in a study of human versus mouse CDR3 diversity and MHC coevolution. The V and J ends lost 1 base and 2 bases respectively, with 12 bases between them. This CDR3 has 16 residues. In germline, CDR1 is SGDLS, CDR2 YYNGEE. Overall study findings and caveats: iCHAO1 estimated the human TCR beta repertoire at 1.6 million or so clonotypes. About 6 MHC II alleles selected the human T cells.

Sequenced: naive CD4+ T cells from blood. Subset indicated: CD45RO-negative CD62L-positive naive CD4 T cells. The clonotype was recovered from a person aged 55 to 75 in good health. The rearrangement links TRBV9 to TRBJ2-2; possibly TRBD1 for D (6 bases). The DNA for the CDR3 is TGTGCCAGCAGCGTAACAGGGCCCCAAAACACCGGGGAGCTGTTTTTT. As protein: CASSVTGPQNTGELFF.